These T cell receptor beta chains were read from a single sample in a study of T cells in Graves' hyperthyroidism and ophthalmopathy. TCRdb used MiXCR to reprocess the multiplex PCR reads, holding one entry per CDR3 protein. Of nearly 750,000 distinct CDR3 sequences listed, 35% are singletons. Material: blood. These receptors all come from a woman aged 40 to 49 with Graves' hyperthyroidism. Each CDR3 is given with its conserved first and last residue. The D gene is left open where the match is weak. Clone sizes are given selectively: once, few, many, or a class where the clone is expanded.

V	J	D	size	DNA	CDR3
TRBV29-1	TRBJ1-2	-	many	TGCAGCGATGTACAGAACTATGGCTACACCTTC	CSDVQNYGYTF
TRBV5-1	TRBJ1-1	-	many	TGTGCCAGCAGCTTAGGTACAGCCAATGAAGCTTTCTTT	CASSLGTANEAFF
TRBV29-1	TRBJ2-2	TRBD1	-	TGCAGCGTTGAAGTAGGACAGGGGCCCGGGGAGCTGTTTTTT	CSVEVGQGPGELFF
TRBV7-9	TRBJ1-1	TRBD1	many	TGTGCCAGCAGTTACGACAGGGTTGAAGCTTTCTTT	CASSYDRVEAFF
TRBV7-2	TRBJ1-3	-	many	TGTGCCAGCAGCTTAATGATGAACACCATATATTTT	CASSLMMNTIYF
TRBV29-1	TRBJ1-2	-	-	TGCAGCGTGGCAGGGCCTTTCATCTCTGGCTACATCTTC	CSVAGPFISGYIF
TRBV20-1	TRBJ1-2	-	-	TGCAGTGCTACCAAGGCAGGGGTTGAATTTGTTCGGGGCTACACCTTC	CSATKAGVEFVRGYTF
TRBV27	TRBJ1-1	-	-	TGTGCCAGCAGTTTATACGGGGGGCGGGACACTGAAGCTTTCTTT	CASSLYGGRDTEAFF
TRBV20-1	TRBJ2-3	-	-	TGCAGTGTAAGGGGTGAAGGTACGCAGTATTTT	CSVRGEGTQYF
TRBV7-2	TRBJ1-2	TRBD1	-	TGTGCCAGCAGTTACGGTGGACAGGCCCGATATGGCTACACCTTC	CASSYGGQARYGYTF
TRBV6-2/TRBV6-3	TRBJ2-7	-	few	TGTGCCAGCACCCGACTAGAACCCCACGAGCAGTACTTC	CASTRLEPHEQYF
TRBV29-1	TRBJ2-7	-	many	TGCAGCGTTGAAATTGCCAGGGTACGCTCCTACGAGCAGTACTTC	CSVEIARVRSYEQYF
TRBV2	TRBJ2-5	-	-	TGTGCCGGCAGCTTATTCCGCCACTCATTGGACATCCAGGGGACCCAGTACTTC	CAGSLFRHSLDIQGTQYF
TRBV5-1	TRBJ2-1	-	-	TGCGCCAGCAGCTTGGGAGGGTATGAGCAGTTCTTC	CASSLGGYEQFF
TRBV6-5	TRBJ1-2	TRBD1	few	TGTGCCAGCAGTCCCCAGACAGGGATCAAGGGCTACACCTTC	CASSPQTGIKGYTF
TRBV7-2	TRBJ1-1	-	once	TGTGCCAGCAGCTTAGAAATATTTGGGGACGTTTTCTTT	CASSLEIFGDVFF
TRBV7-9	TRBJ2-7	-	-	TGTGCCAGCAGCTTAATTGGCGGGGGCGCCTCCTACGAGCAGTACTTC	CASSLIGGGASYEQYF
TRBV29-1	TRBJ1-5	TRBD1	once	TGCAGCGTTGAGGGACAGGGAGGCAATCAGCCCCAGCATTTT	CSVEGQGGNQPQHF
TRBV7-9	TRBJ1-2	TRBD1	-	TGTGCCAGCGGCCAAGGGTGGGACAGAAATGAGTCGGGCTACACCTTC	CASGQGWDRNESGYTF
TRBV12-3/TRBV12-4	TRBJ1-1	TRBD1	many	TGTGCCAGCATCGGGACAGCCACTGAAGCTTTCTTT	CASIGTATEAFF
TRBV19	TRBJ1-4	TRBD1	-	TGTGCCAGTAGTGCAATACAGGGGGCAACTAATGAAAAACTGTTTTTT	CASSAIQGATNEKLFF
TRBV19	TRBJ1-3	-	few	TGTGCCAGTAGTATAAGCAGATTGGGGAGAACTGGAAACACCATATATTTT	CASSISRLGRTGNTIYF
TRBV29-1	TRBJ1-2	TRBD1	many	TGCAGCGTTTACGGACAGGGGGCTCGTGGCTACACCTTC	CSVYGQGARGYTF
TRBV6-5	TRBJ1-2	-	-	TGTGCCAGCAGCCCCCAGGGATACACCTTC	CASSPQGYTF
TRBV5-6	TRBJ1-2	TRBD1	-	TGTGCCAGCAACAGGAGGACAGGGCACGGAGATGGCTACACCTTC	CASNRRTGHGDGYTF
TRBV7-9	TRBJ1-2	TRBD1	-	TGTGCCGGCAGCTTCCGACAGGGGGATGGCTACACCTTC	CAGSFRQGDGYTF
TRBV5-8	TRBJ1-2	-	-	TGTGCCAGCATCAATTTCGACGGTTTCTATGGCTACACCTTC	CASINFDGFYGYTF
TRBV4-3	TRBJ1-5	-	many	TGCGCCAGCAGCCAAGATCACGAGGGACAGCCCCAGCATTTT	CASSQDHEGQPQHF
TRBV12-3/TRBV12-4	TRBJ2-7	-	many	TGTGCCAGCAGTTTTTGGGCGACGGGAGAGCAGTACTTC	CASSFWATGEQYF
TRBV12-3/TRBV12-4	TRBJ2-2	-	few	TGTGCCAGCAGTTTTAGGCGGGACACCGGGGAGCTGTTTTTT	CASSFRRDTGELFF
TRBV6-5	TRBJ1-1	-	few	TGTGCCAGCAGTTACCGTACGAGGAACACTGAAGCTTTCTTT	CASSYRTRNTEAFF
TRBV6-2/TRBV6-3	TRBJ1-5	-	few	TGTGCCAGCAGTTACGGGTCCGGCAATCAGCCCCAGCATTTT	CASSYGSGNQPQHF
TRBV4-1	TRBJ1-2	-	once	TGCGCCAGCAGCCAAGATTTTGGGGGGGGGAATGCGTATGGCTACACCTTC	CASSQDFGGGNAYGYTF
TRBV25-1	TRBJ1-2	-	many	TGTGCCAGCAGTGAATCCGCAGCCTTGAACTATGGCTACACCTTC	CASSESAALNYGYTF
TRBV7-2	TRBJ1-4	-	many	TGTGCCAGCAGCTCAACAGGTCTTAATGAAAAACTGTTTTTT	CASSSTGLNEKLFF
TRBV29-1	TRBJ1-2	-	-	TGCAGCGTTGGGGACGGCCTTAACTATGGCTACACCTTC	CSVGDGLNYGYTF
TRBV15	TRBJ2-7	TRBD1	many	TGTGCCACCAGCAGAGGGTCGGGACAGGGGTCGACCTACGAGCAGTACTTC	CATSRGSGQGSTYEQYF
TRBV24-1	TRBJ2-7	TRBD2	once	TGTGCCACCAGTGGCCCTGGACTAGCCCGCGAGCAGTACTTC	CATSGPGLAREQYF
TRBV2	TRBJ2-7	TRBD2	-	TGTGCCAGCCAGGGGACTAGCGGAAATTCCTACGAGCAGTACTTC	CASQGTSGNSYEQYF
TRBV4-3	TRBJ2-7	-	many	TGCGCCAGCAGCCAAAGTGTCGTCGGGGACTACGAGCAGTACTTC	CASSQSVVGDYEQYF
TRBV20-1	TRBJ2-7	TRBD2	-	TGCAGTGTTAGACCGACTAGCGCGGGTTACTACGAGCAGTACTTC	CSVRPTSAGYYEQYF
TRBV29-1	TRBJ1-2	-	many	TGCAGCGTTTGGGACCGCGGTGGCTACACCTTC	CSVWDRGGYTF
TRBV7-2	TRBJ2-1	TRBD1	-	TGTGCCAGCAACCCACCCGGGACAGGGTACAATGAGCAGTTCTTC	CASNPPGTGYNEQFF
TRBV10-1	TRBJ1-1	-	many	TGCGCCATTCTATCGTCCGGCGGAACTGAAGCTTTCTTT	CAILSSGGTEAFF
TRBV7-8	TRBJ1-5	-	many	TGTGCCAGCGGGGGGGGGTATCAGCCCCAGCATTTT	CASGGGYQPQHF
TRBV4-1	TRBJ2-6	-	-	TGCGCCAGCAGCCAACCACCGGGGCCAGCCGGGGCCAACGTCCTGACTTTC	CASSQPPGPAGANVLTF
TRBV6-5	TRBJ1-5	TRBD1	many	TGTGCCAGCAGTTACCGACAGGGGGGCAATCAGCCCCAGCATTTT	CASSYRQGGNQPQHF